This paragraph covers one T cell receptor beta chain sequence. The germline V and J ends were trimmed by 0 bases and 4 bases, with 10 bases remaining between them. The V gene's germline CDR1 is SGHRS and CDR2 YFSETQ. The CDR3 has 14 amino acids. These data belong to a study of blood T cell repertoires in COVID-19. Background on the study: Specimens from acute and convalescent COVID-19 originated in the United States, Italy and Spain.

Original data processing: Quantification of nucleated cells was approximated via reference gene primer amplification. Data came from immunoSEQ multiplex PCR; TCRdb stores just in-frame clones and leaves some out. V and J calls and clone size are those listed in that table; D and trimming were worked out from the DNA. Of about 50,000 clones listed, roughly 91% are singletons. This clonotype was sampled from a human donor in a cohort sampled during active COVID-19. The source material was peripheral blood. The chain uses TRBV5-1 and TRBJ2-5, with TRBD1 as a possible D gene (6 bases). DNA of the CDR3: TGCGCCAGCAGCTTGGGTCGAGGGGGAGAGACCCAGTACTTC. Protein sequence: CASSLGRGGETQYF. The entire variable domain, with the rest obtained from reference TRBV5-1 and TRBJ2-5, is as follows: KAGVTQTPRYLIKTRGQQVTLSCSPISGHRSVSWYQQTPGQGLQFLFEYFSETQRNKGNFPGRFSGRQFSNSRSEMNVSTLELGDSALYLCASSLGRGGETQYFGPGTRLLVL.